These 11 T cell receptor beta chains share one sample of origin, sequenced in a study of OX40 agonist ivuxolimab in advanced cancers. Profiling relied on immunoSEQ multiplex PCR, and the TCRdb table lists in-frame clones only, not all of them. This sample has tens of thousands of clones, with just over 85% found just once. The sequencing here drew on CD4+ or CD8+ T cells sorted from blood, taken in a trial of the OX40 agonist ivuxolimab. The receptors stem from an adult with an advanced solid tumor such as melanoma, head and neck, liver or kidney cancer.

The chain carries TRBV5-1 and TRBJ2-3; 13 bases agree with TRBD2. The V gene end was trimmed by 2 bases and the J gene end by 6 bases; junction bases not matched to a gene: 3. Germline assignment: CDR1 SGHRS and CDR2 YFSETQ. CDR3 length: 15 amino acids. DNA of the CDR3: TGCGCCAGCAGCTTCGGGACTAGCGGGACGGATACGCAGTATTTT. It codes for CASSFGTSGTDTQYF.

This chain links TRBV11-2 with TRBJ1-1; the D is unclear. The germline V gene encodes CDR1 SGHAT and CDR2 FQNNGV. The CDR3 runs 13 residues. The ends were cut back, 4 bases at V and 8 bases at J, with 14 bases in the middle. CDR3 coding DNA: TGTGCCAGCAGCTATGCTTCCGAGGGAGAAGCTTTCTTT. Translating gives CASSYASEGEAFF.

The chain is built from TRBV10-3 and TRBJ2-7; TRBD1 matches at 11 bases. The V segment lost 7 bases and the J segment 5 bases; nucleotides outside the gene matches: 7. Germline-derived CDR1 and CDR2 are ENHRY and SYGVKD. There are 14 residues in the CDR3. CDR3 protein: CAITKGQGEHEQYF. Written as DNA, the CDR3 is TGTGCCATCACAAAGGGACAGGGGGAACACGAGCAGTACTTC.

The CDR3 nucleotides read TGTGCCAGCAGCTTTCGACAGGCCCAAGAGACCCAGTACTTC. Its translation is CASSFRQAQETQYF. The chain combines TRBV11-2 with TRBJ2-5; maybe TRBD1 (6 bases). CDR1 and CDR2 from the germline V gene are SGHAT and FQNNGV. The CDR3 is 14 amino acids. V lost 3 bases to trimming and J lost 1 base, with 9 bases between them.

The sample holds one count of this clone. The rearrangement joins TRBV11-3 to TRBJ2-5; D gene unclear. This CDR3 comprises 13 residues. Deletions cut 3 bases from V and 4 bases from J, with 9 bases between. Germline V CDR1 and CDR2: SGHNT, YENEEA. CDR3 protein: CASSFGWGETQYF. The CDR3 DNA reads TGTGCCAGCAGCTTTGGGTGGGGAGAGACCCAGTACTTC.

V is TRBV27 and J is TRBJ1-4; D is perhaps TRBD1 (6 bases). Germline CDR1 MNHEY, CDR2 SMNVEV (reference sequence). CDR3 length equals 14 residues. Trimming removed 4 bases from V and 3 bases from J, with 9 bases in between. The chain's CDR3 is CASSSGAANEKLFF. As DNA, the CDR3 is TGTGCCAGCAGTTCGGGGGCAGCTAATGAAAAACTGTTTTTT.

The chain combines TRBV27 with TRBJ2-2, with TRBD1 as a possible D gene (6 bases). Germline CDR1 and CDR2: MNHEY and SMNVEV (reference sequence). V lost 0 bases and J 7 bases, leaving 12 bases between the germline ends. CDR3 length equals 15 residues. CDR3 nucleotides: TGTGCCAGCAGTTTATCTCAGTGGGGACACGGGGAGCTGTTTTTT. Its translation is CASSLSQWGHGELFF.

The V gene is TRBV5-8, the J gene TRBJ2-4; D uncertain. CDR3 size: 17 residues. The germline V and J ends were trimmed by 0 bases and 0 bases, with 13 bases remaining between them. Germline-derived CDR1 and CDR2 are SGHTS and YDEGEE. Here the CDR3 reads CASSLAEITLAKNIQYF. The CDR3 DNA is TGTGCCAGCAGCTTGGCCGAGATCACATTAGCCAAAAACATTCAGTACTTC.

The chain employs TRBV7-2 and TRBJ1-4, with D possibly TRBD1 on 5 matching bases. The germline V gene encodes CDR1 SGHTA and CDR2 FQGNSA. V lost 4 bases and J 8 bases, leaving 20 bases between the germline ends. The CDR3 spans 16 residues. This CDR3 reads CASSWGVPRGIEKLFF. CDR3 nucleotides: TGTGCCAGCAGCTGGGGGGTCCCGCGGGGAATCGAAAAACTGTTTTTT.

This rearrangement joins TRBV10-1 to TRBJ2-1; D is perhaps TRBD1 or TRBD2 (5 bases each). With 8 bases removed from V and 3 bases from J, the gap between germline ends came to 14 bases. Germline loops: CDR1 WNHNN, CDR2 SYGVQD (reference sequence). CDR3 length equals 14 residues. Written as DNA, the CDR3 is TGCGCCAGCCTAGTGGCTGGGGGCTACAATGAGCAGTTCTTC. Amino acid sequence: CASLVAGGYNEQFF.

This sequence joins TRBV11-3 and TRBJ2-7, with TRBD1 matching 8 bases. CDR3 length equals 15 residues. Trimming cost V 5 bases and J 2 bases; bases outside gene matches: 8. Germline values: CDR1 SGHNT, CDR2 YENEEA. The CDR3 nucleotides read TGTGCCAGCAGCGCTACAGGGGGTGGGCCCTACGAGCAGTACTTC. Its protein product is CASSATGGGPYEQYF.